What follows is one T cell receptor (beta chain) and its context. This entry is derived from a study of CD8 T cells in Susac syndrome. J gave up 4 bases and V 6 bases, and 8 bases lay outside the gene matches. Germline V lookup: CDR1 MDHEN, CDR2 SYDVKM. This CDR3 spans 15 amino acids. It was with random hexamers that roughly 0.45 to 1 ug RNA was reverse transcribed. TCRdb independently ran MiXCR on the immunoSEQ multiplex PCR reads; one entry per CDR3 protein. The sample shows about 300,000 distinct CDR3 sequences, roughly 85% of them seen only once. The sequence was obtained from a human donor with multiple sclerosis. Material for sequencing was CD8+ T cells from PBMCs. This chain links TRBV28 with TRBJ2-7, with 11 bases lining up with TRBD1. CDR3 DNA sequence: TGTGCCAGCAGAGGTGGACAGGGGGCCTGGTACGAGCAGTACTTC. It yields the protein CASRGGQGAWYEQYF.